This T cell receptor (beta chain) was sequenced for a study of cytomegalovirus exposure and HLA in healthy donors. Study results and caveats: Relative to the roughly 700-donor mean, N-insertions were reportedly fewer in an Asian-associated ancestry cluster in a later analysis. Across all donors, roughly uniform sequencing depth was an assumption of the presence/absence analyses. The study labeled roughly 160 TCR beta chains cytomegalovirus-associated.

60 Vbeta and 13 Jbeta primers were used in PCR. Produced via immunoSEQ multiplex PCR; TCRdb's table is partial and in-frame only. The sample lists about 140,000 clones, over 60% seen once, with around 1.3% in the top ten. As regards this clone: No antigen is known for it.

CDR1 MDHEN and CDR2 SYDVKM come from the germline V gene. V lost 6 bases, J lost 5 bases, and 4 bases stayed unmatched. There are 13 residues in the CDR3. Sequencing was performed on PBMCs. J is TRBJ1-5 and V is TRBV28; TRBD1 agrees at 7 bases. This receptor was identified in a male donor in good health and CMV-seropositive. CDR3 bases: TGTGCCAGCAGATCACAGGGGTATCAGCCCCAGCATTTT. Translation gives CASRSQGYQPQHF.